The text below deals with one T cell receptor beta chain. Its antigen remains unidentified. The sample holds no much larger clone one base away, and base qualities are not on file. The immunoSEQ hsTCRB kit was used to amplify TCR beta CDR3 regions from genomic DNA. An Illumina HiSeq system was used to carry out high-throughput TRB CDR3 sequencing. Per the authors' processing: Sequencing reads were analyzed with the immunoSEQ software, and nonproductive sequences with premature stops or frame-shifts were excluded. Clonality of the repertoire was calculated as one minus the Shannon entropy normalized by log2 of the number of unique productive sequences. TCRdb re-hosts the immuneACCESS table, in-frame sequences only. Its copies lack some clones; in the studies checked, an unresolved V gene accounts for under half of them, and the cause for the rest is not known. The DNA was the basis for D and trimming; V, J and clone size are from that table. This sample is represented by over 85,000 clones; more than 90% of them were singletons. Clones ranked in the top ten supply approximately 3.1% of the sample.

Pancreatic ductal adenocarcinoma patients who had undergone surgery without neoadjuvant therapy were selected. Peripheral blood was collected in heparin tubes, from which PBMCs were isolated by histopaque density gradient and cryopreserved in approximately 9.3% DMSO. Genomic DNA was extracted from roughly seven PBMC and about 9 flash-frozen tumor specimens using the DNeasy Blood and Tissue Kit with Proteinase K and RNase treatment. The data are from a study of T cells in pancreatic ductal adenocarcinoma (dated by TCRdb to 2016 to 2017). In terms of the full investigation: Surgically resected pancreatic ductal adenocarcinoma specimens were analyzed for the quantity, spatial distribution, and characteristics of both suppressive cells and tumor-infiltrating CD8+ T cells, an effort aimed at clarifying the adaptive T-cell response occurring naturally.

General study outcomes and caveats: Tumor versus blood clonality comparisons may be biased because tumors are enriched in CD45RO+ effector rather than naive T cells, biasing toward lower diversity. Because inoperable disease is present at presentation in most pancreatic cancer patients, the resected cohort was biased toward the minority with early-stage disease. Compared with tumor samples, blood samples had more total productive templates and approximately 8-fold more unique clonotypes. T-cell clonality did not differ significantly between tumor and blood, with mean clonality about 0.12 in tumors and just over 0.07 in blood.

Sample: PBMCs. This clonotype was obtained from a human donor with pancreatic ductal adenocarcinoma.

CDR3 region: CASSLDWLFNEKLFF. The sequenced DNA: TGTGCCAGCAGCTTAGATTGGCTGTTTAATGAAAAACTGTTTTTT. The sequence joins TRBV7-9 to TRBJ1-4, with the D gene uncertain. Cut back by 1 base and 4 bases, the V and J ends lie 10 bases apart. The cysteine opens and the phenylalanine closes a CDR3 of 15 amino acids. Here the CDR3 DNA is all that survives: 45 bases in frame from base 1. CDR1 is given as SEHNR and CDR2 as FQNEAQ, both from the germline V gene (reference sequence).